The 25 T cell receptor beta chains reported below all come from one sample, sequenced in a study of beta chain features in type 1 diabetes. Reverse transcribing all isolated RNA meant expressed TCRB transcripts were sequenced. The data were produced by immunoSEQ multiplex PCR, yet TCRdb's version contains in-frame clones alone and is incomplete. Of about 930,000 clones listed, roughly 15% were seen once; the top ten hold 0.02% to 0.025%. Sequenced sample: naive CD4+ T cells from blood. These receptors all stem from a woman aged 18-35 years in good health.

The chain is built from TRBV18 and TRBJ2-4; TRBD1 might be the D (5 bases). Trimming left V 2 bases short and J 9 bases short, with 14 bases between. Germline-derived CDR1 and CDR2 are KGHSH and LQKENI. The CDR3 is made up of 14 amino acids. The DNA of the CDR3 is TGTGCCAGCTCACCAGTCTCAGGGTTTGGCATTCAGTACTTC. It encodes CASSPVSGFGIQYF.

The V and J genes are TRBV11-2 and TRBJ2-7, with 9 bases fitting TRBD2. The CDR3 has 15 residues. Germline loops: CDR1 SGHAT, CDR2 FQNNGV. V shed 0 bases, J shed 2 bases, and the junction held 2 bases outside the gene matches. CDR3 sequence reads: CASSLDRGRAYEQYF. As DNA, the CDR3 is TGTGCCAGCAGCTTAGATCGCGGGAGGGCCTACGAGCAGTACTTC.

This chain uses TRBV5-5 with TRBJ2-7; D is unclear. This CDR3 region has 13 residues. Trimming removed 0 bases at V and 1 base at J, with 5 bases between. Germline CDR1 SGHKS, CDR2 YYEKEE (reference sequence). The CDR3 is CASSLDPSYEQYF. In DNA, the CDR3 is TGTGCCAGCAGCTTGGACCCTTCCTACGAGCAGTACTTC.

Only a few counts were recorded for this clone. CDR3 amino acids: CASSLRQTRYNEQFF. The CDR3 nucleotides are TGTGCCAGCAGTTTAAGGCAAACCCGGTACAATGAGCAGTTCTTC. This chain links TRBV6-5 with TRBJ2-1; D is undetermined. Germline-derived CDR1 and CDR2 are MNHEY and SVGAGI. V was pared by 4 bases and J by 4 bases, with 14 bases between. The CDR3 has 15 amino acids.

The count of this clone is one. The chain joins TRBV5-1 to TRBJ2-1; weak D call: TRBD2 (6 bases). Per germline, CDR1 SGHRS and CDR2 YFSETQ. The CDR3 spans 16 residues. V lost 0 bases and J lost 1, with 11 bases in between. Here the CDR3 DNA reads TGCGCCAGCAGCTTGGGAAGTAGCGGATCCTACAATGAGCAGTTCTTC. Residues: CASSLGSSGSYNEQFF. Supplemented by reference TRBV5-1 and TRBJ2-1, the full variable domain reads KAGVTQTPRYLIKTRGQQVTLSCSPISGHRSVSWYQQTPGQGLQFLFEYFSETQRNKGNFPGRFSGRQFSNSRSEMNVSTLELGDSALYLCASSLGSSGSYNEQFFGPGTRLTVL.

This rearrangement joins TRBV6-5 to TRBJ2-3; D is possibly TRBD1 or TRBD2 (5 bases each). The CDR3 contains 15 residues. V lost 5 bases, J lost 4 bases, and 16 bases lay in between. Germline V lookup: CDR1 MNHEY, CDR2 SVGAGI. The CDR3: CASSGGYAGADTQYF. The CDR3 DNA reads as TGTGCCAGCAGTGGGGGTTACGCTGGGGCAGATACGCAGTATTTT.

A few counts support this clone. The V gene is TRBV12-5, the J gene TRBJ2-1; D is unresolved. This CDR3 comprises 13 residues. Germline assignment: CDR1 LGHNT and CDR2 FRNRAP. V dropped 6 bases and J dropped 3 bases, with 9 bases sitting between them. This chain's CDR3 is CASGSTLYNEQFF. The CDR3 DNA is TGTGCTAGTGGCTCGACCCTCTACAATGAGCAGTTCTTC. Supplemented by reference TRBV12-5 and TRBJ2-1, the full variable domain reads DARVTQTPRHKVTEMGQEVTMRCQPILGHNTVFWYRQTMMQGLELLAYFRNRAPLDDSGMPKDRFSAEMPDATLATLKIQPSEPRDSAVYFCASGSTLYNEQFFGPGTRLTVL.

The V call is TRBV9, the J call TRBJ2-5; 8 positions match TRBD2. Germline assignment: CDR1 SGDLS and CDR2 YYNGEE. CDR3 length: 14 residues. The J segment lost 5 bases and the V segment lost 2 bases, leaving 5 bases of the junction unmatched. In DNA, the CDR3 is TGTGCCAGCAGCGTGGTAGCGGGATCCGAGACCCAGTACTTC. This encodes CASSVVAGSETQYF.

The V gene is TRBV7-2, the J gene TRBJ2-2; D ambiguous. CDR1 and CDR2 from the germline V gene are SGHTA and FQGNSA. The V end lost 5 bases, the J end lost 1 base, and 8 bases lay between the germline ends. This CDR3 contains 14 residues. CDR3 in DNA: TGTGCCAGCAGCGGCTGGCTGAACACCGGGGAGCTGTTTTTT. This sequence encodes CASSGWLNTGELFF.

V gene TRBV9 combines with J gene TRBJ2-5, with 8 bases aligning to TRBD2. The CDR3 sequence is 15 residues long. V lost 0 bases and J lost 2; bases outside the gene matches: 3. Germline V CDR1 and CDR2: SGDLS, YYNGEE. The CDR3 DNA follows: TGTGCCAGCAGCGTAGCGGGAGGGTGGCAAGAGACCCAGTACTTC. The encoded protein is CASSVAGGWQETQYF.

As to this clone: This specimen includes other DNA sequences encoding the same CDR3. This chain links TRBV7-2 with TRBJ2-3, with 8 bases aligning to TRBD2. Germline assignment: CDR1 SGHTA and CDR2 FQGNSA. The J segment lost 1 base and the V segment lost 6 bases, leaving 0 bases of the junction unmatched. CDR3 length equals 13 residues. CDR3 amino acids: CASRLAGTDTQYF. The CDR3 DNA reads TGTGCCAGCAGACTAGCGGGCACAGATACGCAGTATTTT.

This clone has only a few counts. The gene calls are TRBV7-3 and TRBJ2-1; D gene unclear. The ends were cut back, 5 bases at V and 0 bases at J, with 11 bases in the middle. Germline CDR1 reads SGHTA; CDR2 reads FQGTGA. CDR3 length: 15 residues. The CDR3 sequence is CASSIDSSSYNEQFF. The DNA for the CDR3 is TGTGCCAGCAGCATTGACTCGAGCTCCTACAATGAGCAGTTCTTC.

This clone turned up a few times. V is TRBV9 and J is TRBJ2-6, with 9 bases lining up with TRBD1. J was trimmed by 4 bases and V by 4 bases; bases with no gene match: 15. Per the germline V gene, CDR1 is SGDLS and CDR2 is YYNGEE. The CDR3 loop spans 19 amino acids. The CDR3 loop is CASSTSRDRVSLGANVLTF. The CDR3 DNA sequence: TGTGCCAGCAGCACTAGCCGGGACAGGGTTTCCTTGGGGGCCAACGTCCTGACTTTC.

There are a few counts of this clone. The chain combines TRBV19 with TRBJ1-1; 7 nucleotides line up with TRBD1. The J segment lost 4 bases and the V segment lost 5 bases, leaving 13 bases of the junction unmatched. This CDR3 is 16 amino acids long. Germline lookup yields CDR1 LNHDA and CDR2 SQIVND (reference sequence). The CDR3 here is CASSPGWGQKGTEAFF. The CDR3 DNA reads TGTGCCAGTAGTCCAGGGTGGGGACAGAAGGGCACTGAAGCTTTCTTT.

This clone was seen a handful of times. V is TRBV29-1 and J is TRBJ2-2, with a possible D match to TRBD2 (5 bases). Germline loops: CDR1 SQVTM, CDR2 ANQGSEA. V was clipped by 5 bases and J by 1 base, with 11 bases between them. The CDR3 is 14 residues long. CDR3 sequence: CSVHSRGNTGELFF. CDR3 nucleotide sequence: TGCAGCGTTCATTCACGGGGGAACACCGGGGAGCTGTTTTTT.

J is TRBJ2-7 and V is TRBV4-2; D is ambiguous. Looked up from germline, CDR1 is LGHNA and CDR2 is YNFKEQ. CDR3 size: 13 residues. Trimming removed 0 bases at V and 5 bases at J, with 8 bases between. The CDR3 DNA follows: TGTGCCAGCAGCCAAGATCTTGACCACGAGCAGTACTTC. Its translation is CASSQDLDHEQYF.

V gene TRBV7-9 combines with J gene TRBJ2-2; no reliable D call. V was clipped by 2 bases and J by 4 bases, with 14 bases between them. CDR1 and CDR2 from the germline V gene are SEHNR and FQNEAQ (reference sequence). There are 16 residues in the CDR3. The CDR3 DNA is TGTGCCAGCAGCTTAACGGTAGTAAAAGGCACCGGGGAGCTGTTTTTT. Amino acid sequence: CASSLTVVKGTGELFF.

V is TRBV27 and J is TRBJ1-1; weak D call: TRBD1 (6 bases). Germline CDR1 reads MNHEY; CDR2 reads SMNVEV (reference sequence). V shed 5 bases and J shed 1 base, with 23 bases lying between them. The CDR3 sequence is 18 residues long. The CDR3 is CASSRQGSGVHGNTEAFF. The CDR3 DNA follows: TGTGCCAGCAGTCGCCAGGGGTCGGGCGTTCATGGGAACACTGAAGCTTTCTTT.

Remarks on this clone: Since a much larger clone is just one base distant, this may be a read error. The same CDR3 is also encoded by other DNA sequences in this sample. CDR3 DNA: TGTGCCAGCAGGTCCACAGATACGCAGTATTTT. Residues: CASRSTDTQYF. The J gene is TRBJ2-3, the V gene TRBV7-2; D unclear. From germline, CDR1 is SGHTA and CDR2 FQGNSA. The germline V and J ends were trimmed by 6 bases and 2 bases, with 3 bases remaining between them. CDR3 length equals 11 residues.

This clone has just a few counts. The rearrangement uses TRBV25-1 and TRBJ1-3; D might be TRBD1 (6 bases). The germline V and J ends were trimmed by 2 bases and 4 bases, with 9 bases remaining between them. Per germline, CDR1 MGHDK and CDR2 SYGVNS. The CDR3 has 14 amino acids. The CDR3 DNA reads TGTGCCAGCAGTGAACCGGGGGGCGGAAACACCATATATTTT. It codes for CASSEPGGGNTIYF.

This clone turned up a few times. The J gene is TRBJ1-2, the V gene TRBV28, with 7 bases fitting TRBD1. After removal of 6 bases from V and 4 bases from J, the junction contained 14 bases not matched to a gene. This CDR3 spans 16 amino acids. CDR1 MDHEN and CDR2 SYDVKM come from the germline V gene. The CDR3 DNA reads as TGTGCCAGCAGCACCGGGACAGCAACCCATTTCTATGGCTACACCTTC. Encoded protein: CASSTGTATHFYGYTF.

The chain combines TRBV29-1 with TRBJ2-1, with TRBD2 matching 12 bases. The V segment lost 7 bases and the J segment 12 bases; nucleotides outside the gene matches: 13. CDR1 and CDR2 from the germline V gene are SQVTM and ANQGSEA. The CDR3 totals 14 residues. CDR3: CSAGPSGRAVMQFF. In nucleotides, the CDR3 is TGCAGCGCAGGACCTAGCGGGAGGGCTGTTATGCAGTTCTTC.

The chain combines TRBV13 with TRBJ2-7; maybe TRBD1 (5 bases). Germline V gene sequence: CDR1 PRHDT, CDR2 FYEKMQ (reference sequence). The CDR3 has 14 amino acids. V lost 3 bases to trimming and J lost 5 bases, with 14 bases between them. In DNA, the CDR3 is TGTGCCAGCAGCTTCAGGGCCTCCCTCCACGAGCAGTACTTC. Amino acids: CASSFRASLHEQYF.

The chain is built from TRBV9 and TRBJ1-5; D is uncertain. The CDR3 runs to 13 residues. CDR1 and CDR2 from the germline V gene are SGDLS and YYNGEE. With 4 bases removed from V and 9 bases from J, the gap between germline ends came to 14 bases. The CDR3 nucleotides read TGTGCCAGCAGCTCACACTCAAATGGGCCCCAGCATTTT. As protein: CASSSHSNGPQHF.

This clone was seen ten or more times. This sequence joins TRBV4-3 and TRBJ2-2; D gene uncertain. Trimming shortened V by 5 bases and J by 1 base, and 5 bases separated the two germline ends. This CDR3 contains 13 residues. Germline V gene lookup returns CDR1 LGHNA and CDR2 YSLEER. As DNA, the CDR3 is TGCGCCAGCAGCGTACAGAACACCGGGGAGCTGTTTTTT. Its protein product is CASSVQNTGELFF.